This TCR beta chain appears in the sequencing data of a study of cytomegalovirus exposure and HLA in healthy donors. Study-level results: No immune exposure information besides CMV serostatus was available.

Points on this clone: Its antigen is undetermined.

The J segment lost 4 bases and the V segment lost 2 bases, leaving 13 bases of the junction unmatched. Per germline, CDR1 SEHNR and CDR2 FQNEAQ (reference sequence). This CDR3 contains 17 residues. The PCR contained 60 Vbeta and 13 Jbeta primers. Repertoires were generated with immunoSEQ multiplex PCR, while TCRdb's copy carries only in-frame clones and drops some. The sample table includes about 44,000 clones. The sequence came from a male donor in good health and CMV-seronegative. The chain recombines TRBV7-9 with TRBJ1-2; 7 positions match TRBD1. The sequencing sample was made of PBMCs. CDR3 in amino acids: CASSLRAGGPTAYGYTF. The DNA for the CDR3 is TGTGCCAGCAGCTTAAGGGCAGGGGGACCTACTGCCTATGGCTACACCTTC.